Listed below are T cell receptor beta chains from one sample, sequenced in a study of blood T cell repertoires in COVID-19. Sequencing used immunoSEQ multiplex PCR; TCRdb keeps in-frame clones, though not all of them. The sample shows some 200,000 clones, 82% of them seen only once. The material sequenced was PBMCs or T cells enriched from blood (not recorded which). All receptors derive from a woman aged 55 to 70 with acute COVID-19. CDR3s include the opening cysteine and the closing phenylalanine or tryptophan. Fields, in order: J gene, D gene, clone size, V gene, CDR3 length, CDR3 protein, CDR3 DNA. The D gene is left open where the match is weak. Only some rows state a clone size, as once, few, many or a class for expanded clones.

J gene: TRBJ1-2
D gene: TRBD1
clone size: few
V gene: TRBV24-1
CDR3 length: 15
CDR3 protein: CATSDRDRGQNGYTF
CDR3 DNA: TGTGCCACCAGTGACCGTGACAGGGGGCAGAATGGCTACACCTTC

J gene: TRBJ2-5
D gene: TRBD2
clone size: -
V gene: TRBV5-3
CDR3 length: 17
CDR3 protein: CARSLEEVAGERETQYF
CDR3 DNA: TGTGCCAGAAGCTTGGAGGAGGTAGCGGGAGAGCGGGAGACCCAGTACTTC

J gene: TRBJ2-1
D gene: TRBD2
clone size: -
V gene: TRBV7-8
CDR3 length: 16
CDR3 protein: CASSPRTSGKVNEQFF
CDR3 DNA: TGTGCCAGCAGCCCGCGGACTAGCGGGAAGGTCAATGAGCAGTTCTTC

J gene: TRBJ1-1
D gene: TRBD1
clone size: -
V gene: TRBV18
CDR3 length: 14
CDR3 protein: CASSPMDRGAEAFF
CDR3 DNA: TGTGCCAGCTCACCGATGGACAGGGGCGCTGAAGCTTTCTTT

J gene: TRBJ1-3
D gene: -
clone size: -
V gene: TRBV21-1
CDR3 length: 17
CDR3 protein: CASSKVAATVSGNTIYF
CDR3 DNA: TGTGCCAGCAGCAAAGTGGCCGCGACAGTCTCTGGAAACACCATATATTTT

J gene: TRBJ1-2
D gene: -
clone size: -
V gene: TRBV19
CDR3 length: 14
CDR3 protein: CASSTPGAPYGYTF
CDR3 DNA: TGTGCCAGTAGTACACCAGGGGCGCCCTATGGCTACACCTTC

J gene: TRBJ2-1
D gene: -
clone size: -
V gene: TRBV7-9
CDR3 length: 14
CDR3 protein: CASSFDRMSNEQFF
CDR3 DNA: TGTGCCAGCAGCTTTGATAGAATGAGCAATGAGCAGTTCTTC

J gene: TRBJ1-1
D gene: -
clone size: -
V gene: TRBV5-1
CDR3 length: 16
CDR3 protein: CASSPSLIQRNTEAFF
CDR3 DNA: TGCGCCAGCAGCCCCTCGCTGATACAGAGGAACACTGAAGCTTTCTTT

J gene: TRBJ1-2
D gene: TRBD1
clone size: many
V gene: TRBV5-1
CDR3 length: 14
CDR3 protein: CASSLEGQRYGYTF
CDR3 DNA: TGCGCCAGCAGCTTGGAGGGACAGAGATATGGCTACACCTTC

J gene: TRBJ1-2
D gene: -
clone size: -
V gene: TRBV18
CDR3 length: 16
CDR3 protein: CASSPKAFGDSRGYTF
CDR3 DNA: TGTGCCAGCTCACCAAAGGCGTTTGGGGACTCACGAGGCTACACCTTC

J gene: TRBJ1-2
D gene: -
clone size: few
V gene: TRBV11-2
CDR3 length: 15
CDR3 protein: CASSLEISQAGGFDF
CDR3 DNA: TGTGCCAGCAGCTTAGAGATTAGTCAGGCGGGGGGATTTGACTTC

J gene: TRBJ1-1
D gene: -
clone size: -
V gene: TRBV18
CDR3 length: 14
CDR3 protein: CASSPPLRDFEAFF
CDR3 DNA: TGTGCCAGCTCACCGCCCCTTAGGGACTTTGAAGCTTTCTTT

J gene: TRBJ2-2
D gene: -
clone size: -
V gene: TRBV14
CDR3 length: 14
CDR3 protein: CASSVTQATGELFF
CDR3 DNA: TGTGCCAGCAGCGTAACGCAGGCCACCGGGGAGCTGTTTTTT

J gene: TRBJ1-1
D gene: -
clone size: -
V gene: TRBV27
CDR3 length: 15
CDR3 protein: CASSLDYFMNTEAFF
CDR3 DNA: TGTGCCAGCAGTTTAGACTACTTCATGAACACTGAAGCTTTCTTT

J gene: TRBJ2-2
D gene: TRBD1
clone size: once
V gene: TRBV28
CDR3 length: 16
CDR3 protein: CASRHYGQGSTGELFF
CDR3 DNA: TGTGCCAGCAGACACTACGGACAGGGAAGCACCGGGGAGCTGTTTTTT

J gene: TRBJ2-7
D gene: -
clone size: once
V gene: TRBV15
CDR3 length: 15
CDR3 protein: CATSGTSSTGRLYFF
CDR3 DNA: TGTGCCACCAGCGGAACGAGTTCGACAGGACGCCTCTACTTCTTC

J gene: TRBJ2-7
D gene: TRBD2
clone size: -
V gene: TRBV30
CDR3 length: 15
CDR3 protein: CAWSGLAGPPYEQYF
CDR3 DNA: TGTGCCTGGAGTGGACTAGCGGGACCCCCTTACGAGCAGTACTTC

J gene: TRBJ1-2
D gene: TRBD1
clone size: -
V gene: TRBV27
CDR3 length: 13
CDR3 protein: CASSSTGQNGYTF
CDR3 DNA: TGTGCCAGCAGTTCAACGGGACAGAATGGCTACACCTTC

J gene: TRBJ2-1
D gene: -
clone size: -
V gene: TRBV7-8
CDR3 length: 14
CDR3 protein: CASVLGSSYNEQFF
CDR3 DNA: TGTGCCAGTGTCCTAGGGAGCTCCTACAATGAGCAGTTCTTC

J gene: TRBJ2-1
D gene: TRBD2
clone size: -
V gene: TRBV2
CDR3 length: 15
CDR3 protein: CASSRGLAGYNEQFF
CDR3 DNA: TGTGCCAGCAGTCGGGGACTAGCGGGCTACAATGAGCAGTTCTTC

J gene: TRBJ2-1
D gene: TRBD2
clone size: -
V gene: TRBV9
CDR3 length: 16
CDR3 protein: CASSGGGLAGGSEQFF
CDR3 DNA: TGTGCCAGCAGCGGTGGGGGACTAGCGGGAGGATCTGAGCAGTTCTTC

J gene: TRBJ2-3
D gene: TRBD2
clone size: -
V gene: TRBV28
CDR3 length: 15
CDR3 protein: CASSFERGSTDTQYF
CDR3 DNA: TGTGCCAGCAGTTTCGAGCGGGGGAGCACAGATACGCAGTATTTT

J gene: TRBJ2-2
D gene: -
clone size: -
V gene: TRBV6-5
CDR3 length: 16
CDR3 protein: CASSYSYSTNTGELFF
CDR3 DNA: TGTGCCAGCAGTTACTCGTATAGCACGAACACCGGGGAGCTGTTTTTT

J gene: TRBJ2-1
D gene: -
clone size: -
V gene: TRBV6-5
CDR3 length: 13
CDR3 protein: CASSTSGVNEQFF
CDR3 DNA: TGTGCCAGCAGTACCTCGGGGGTCAATGAGCAGTTCTTC

J gene: TRBJ2-1
D gene: -
clone size: -
V gene: TRBV21-1
CDR3 length: 21
CDR3 protein: CASSILERGECLAGGGNEQFF
CDR3 DNA: TGTGCCAGCAGCATACTCGAAAGGGGGGAGTGTCTAGCGGGAGGAGGCAATGAGCAGTTCTTC

J gene: TRBJ2-6
D gene: -
clone size: once
V gene: TRBV5-6
CDR3 length: 15
CDR3 protein: CASSFGGSGANVLTF
CDR3 DNA: TGTGCCAGCAGCTTCGGGGGCTCTGGGGCCAACGTCCTGACTTTC

J gene: TRBJ1-2
D gene: TRBD1
clone size: -
V gene: TRBV4-1
CDR3 length: 15
CDR3 protein: CASSPLDRASAGYTF
CDR3 DNA: TGCGCCAGCAGCCCCTTAGACAGGGCTTCCGCTGGCTACACCTTC

J gene: TRBJ2-6
D gene: TRBD1
clone size: -
V gene: TRBV7-8
CDR3 length: 19
CDR3 protein: CASSTPPGQFISGANVLTF
CDR3 DNA: TGTGCCAGCAGCACTCCACCGGGACAGTTCATCTCTGGGGCCAACGTCCTGACTTTC

J gene: TRBJ1-2
D gene: TRBD1
clone size: -
V gene: TRBV7-9
CDR3 length: 16
CDR3 protein: CASSLGQGLSNYGYTF
CDR3 DNA: TGTGCCAGCAGCTTGGGACAGGGTTTAAGTAACTATGGCTACACCTTC

J gene: TRBJ2-1
D gene: -
clone size: -
V gene: TRBV6-5
CDR3 length: 13
CDR3 protein: CASSTTRETEQFF
CDR3 DNA: TGTGCCAGCAGTACCACTAGGGAAACAGAGCAGTTCTTC

J gene: TRBJ1-5
D gene: -
clone size: -
V gene: TRBV19
CDR3 length: 13
CDR3 protein: CASSITVNQPQHF
CDR3 DNA: TGTGCCAGTAGTATAACAGTGAATCAGCCCCAGCATTTT

J gene: TRBJ2-1
D gene: TRBD1
clone size: -
V gene: TRBV6-2/TRBV6-3
CDR3 length: 16
CDR3 protein: CASSSIGTGPTNEQFF
CDR3 DNA: TGTGCCAGCAGTTCTATCGGGACAGGCCCGACGAATGAGCAGTTCTTC

J gene: TRBJ1-3
D gene: -
clone size: once
V gene: TRBV6-4
CDR3 length: 17
CDR3 protein: CASSVPPGEVGGNTIYF
CDR3 DNA: TGTGCCAGCAGTGTCCCCCCGGGGGAGGTAGGGGGAAACACCATATATTTT

J gene: TRBJ2-3
D gene: -
clone size: -
V gene: TRBV24-1
CDR3 length: 13
CDR3 protein: CATQLGATDTQYF
CDR3 DNA: TGTGCCACACAACTAGGTGCAACAGATACGCAGTATTTT

J gene: TRBJ1-5
D gene: TRBD1
clone size: once
V gene: TRBV12-3/TRBV12-4
CDR3 length: 12
CDR3 protein: CASSHGTGPQHF
CDR3 DNA: TGTGCCAGCAGTCACGGGACAGGGCCCCAGCATTTT

J gene: TRBJ2-1
D gene: TRBD1
clone size: -
V gene: TRBV6-5
CDR3 length: 15
CDR3 protein: CASTSRQGFSHEQFF
CDR3 DNA: TGTGCCAGCACCTCTCGACAGGGGTTCTCGCATGAGCAGTTCTTC

J gene: TRBJ2-1
D gene: -
clone size: -
V gene: TRBV7-2
CDR3 length: 14
CDR3 protein: CASSLALGGDEQFF
CDR3 DNA: TGTGCCAGCAGCTTAGCTCTAGGTGGCGATGAGCAGTTCTTC

J gene: TRBJ1-1
D gene: -
clone size: -
V gene: TRBV24-1
CDR3 length: 15
CDR3 protein: CATSVEGGLNTEAFF
CDR3 DNA: TGTGCCACCAGTGTTGAAGGGGGACTGAACACTGAAGCTTTCTTT

J gene: TRBJ2-2
D gene: -
clone size: -
V gene: TRBV19
CDR3 length: 15
CDR3 protein: CASSIRSGNTGELFF
CDR3 DNA: TGTGCCAGTAGTATTAGAAGCGGGAACACCGGGGAGCTGTTTTTT

J gene: TRBJ2-6
D gene: -
clone size: -
V gene: TRBV6-5
CDR3 length: 16
CDR3 protein: CASSYWGASGANVLTF
CDR3 DNA: TGTGCCAGCAGTTACTGGGGCGCCTCTGGGGCCAACGTCCTGACTTTC

J gene: TRBJ2-5
D gene: TRBD1
clone size: -
V gene: TRBV28
CDR3 length: 14
CDR3 protein: CASKGQVLRETQYF
CDR3 DNA: TGTGCCAGCAAGGGACAGGTGCTTCGAGAGACCCAGTACTTC

J gene: TRBJ2-7
D gene: -
clone size: -
V gene: TRBV11-2
CDR3 length: 13
CDR3 protein: CASSLGGGSEQYF
CDR3 DNA: TGTGCCAGCAGCTTAGGTGGGGGCAGCGAGCAGTACTTC

J gene: TRBJ1-2
D gene: -
clone size: -
V gene: TRBV28
CDR3 length: 17
CDR3 protein: CASSLGGAYGGGYGYTF
CDR3 DNA: TGTGCCAGCAGTTTGGGAGGAGCTTACGGGGGAGGGTATGGCTACACCTTC

J gene: TRBJ1-6
D gene: -
clone size: -
V gene: TRBV9
CDR3 length: 14
CDR3 protein: CASSVVGGNSPLHF
CDR3 DNA: TGTGCCAGCAGCGTAGTAGGGGGTAATTCACCCCTCCACTTT

J gene: TRBJ2-1
D gene: TRBD1
clone size: once
V gene: TRBV4-3
CDR3 length: 16
CDR3 protein: CASSPGVLQGVHEQFF
CDR3 DNA: TGCGCCAGCAGCCCCGGAGTCCTCCAGGGGGTGCATGAGCAGTTCTTC

J gene: TRBJ2-1
D gene: -
clone size: once
V gene: TRBV27
CDR3 length: 18
CDR3 protein: CASSFQLPGRGDGNEQFF
CDR3 DNA: TGTGCCAGCAGTTTTCAACTTCCCGGCAGGGGTGATGGCAATGAGCAGTTCTTC

J gene: TRBJ2-1
D gene: -
clone size: -
V gene: TRBV7-8
CDR3 length: 15
CDR3 protein: CASSAGRGSYNEQFF
CDR3 DNA: TGTGCCAGCAGCGCCGGCAGGGGCTCCTACAATGAGCAGTTCTTC

J gene: TRBJ1-5
D gene: -
clone size: -
V gene: TRBV7-2
CDR3 length: 15
CDR3 protein: CASSLARQHNQPQHF
CDR3 DNA: TGTGCCAGCAGCTTAGCGAGACAGCATAATCAGCCCCAGCATTTT

J gene: TRBJ1-6
D gene: TRBD1
clone size: -
V gene: TRBV27
CDR3 length: 17
CDR3 protein: CASSLTGTLPNITPLHF
CDR3 DNA: TGTGCCAGCAGTCTGACAGGGACCCTTCCCAATATTACACCCCTCCACTTT

J gene: TRBJ2-3
D gene: -
clone size: -
V gene: TRBV7-2
CDR3 length: 17
CDR3 protein: CASSLAAPPSPADTQYF
CDR3 DNA: TGTGCCAGCAGCTTAGCAGCCCCTCCTAGTCCGGCAGATACGCAGTATTTT